This T cell receptor beta chain was observed in a study of blood T cell repertoires in COVID-19. On the study more broadly: Samples of COVID-19 (acute and convalescent) were obtained from the United States, Italy and Spain.

The CDR3 has 16 residues. The V gene's germline CDR1 is LNHNV and CDR2 YYDKDF (reference sequence). V shed 0 bases, J shed 6 bases, and the junction held 6 bases outside the gene matches. Data came from immunoSEQ multiplex PCR; TCRdb stores just in-frame clones and leaves some out. Found here are about 190,000 clones, 84% of them singletons; the top ten hold approximately 5.1%. Sample: peripheral blood. This clonotype was obtained from a woman between 65 and 79 years old with active or convalescent COVID-19. V and J are TRBV15 and TRBJ2-1; TRBD2 aligns across 9 bases. CDR3 in DNA: TGTGCCACCAGCAGAGACCTTAGCGGGAGTGGCAATGAGCAGTTCTTC. Translating it yields CATSRDLSGSGNEQFF.